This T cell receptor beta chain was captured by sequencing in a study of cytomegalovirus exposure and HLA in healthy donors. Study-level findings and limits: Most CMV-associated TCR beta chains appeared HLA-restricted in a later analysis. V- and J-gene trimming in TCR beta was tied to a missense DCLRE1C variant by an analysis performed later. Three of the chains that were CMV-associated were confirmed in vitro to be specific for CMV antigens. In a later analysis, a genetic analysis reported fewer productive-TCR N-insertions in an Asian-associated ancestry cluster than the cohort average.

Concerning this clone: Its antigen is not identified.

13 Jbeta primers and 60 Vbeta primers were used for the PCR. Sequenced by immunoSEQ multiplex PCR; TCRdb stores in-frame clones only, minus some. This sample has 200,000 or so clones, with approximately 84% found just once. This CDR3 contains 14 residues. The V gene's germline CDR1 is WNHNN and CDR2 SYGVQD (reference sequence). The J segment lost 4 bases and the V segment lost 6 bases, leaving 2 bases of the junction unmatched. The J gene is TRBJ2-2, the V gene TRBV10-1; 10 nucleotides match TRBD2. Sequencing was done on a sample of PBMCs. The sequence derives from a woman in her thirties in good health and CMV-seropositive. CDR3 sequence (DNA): TGCGCCAGCAGCAGCGGGGGGGGCACCGGGGAGCTGTTTTTT. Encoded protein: CASSSGGGTGELFF.